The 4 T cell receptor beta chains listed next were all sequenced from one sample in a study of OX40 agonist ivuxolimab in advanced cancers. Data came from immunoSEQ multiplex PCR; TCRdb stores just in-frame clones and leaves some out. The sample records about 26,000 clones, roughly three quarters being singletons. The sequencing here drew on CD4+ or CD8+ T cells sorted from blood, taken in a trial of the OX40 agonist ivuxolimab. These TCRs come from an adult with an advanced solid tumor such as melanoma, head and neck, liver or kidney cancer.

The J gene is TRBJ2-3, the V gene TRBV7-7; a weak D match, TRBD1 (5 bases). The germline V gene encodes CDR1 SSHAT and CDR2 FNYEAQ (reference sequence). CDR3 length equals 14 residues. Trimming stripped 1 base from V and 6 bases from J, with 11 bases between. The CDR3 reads CASSLVFGADTQYF. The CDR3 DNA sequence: TGTGCCAGCAGCTTAGTTTTTGGGGCGGATACGCAGTATTTT.

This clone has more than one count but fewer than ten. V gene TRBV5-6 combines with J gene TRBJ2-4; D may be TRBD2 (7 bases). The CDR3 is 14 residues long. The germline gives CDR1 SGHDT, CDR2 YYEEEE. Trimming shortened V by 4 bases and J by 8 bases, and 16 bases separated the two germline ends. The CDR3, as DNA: TGTGCCAGCAGCCTTGGGGGGGCGGAGGACATTCAGTACTTC. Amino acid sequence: CASSLGGAEDIQYF.

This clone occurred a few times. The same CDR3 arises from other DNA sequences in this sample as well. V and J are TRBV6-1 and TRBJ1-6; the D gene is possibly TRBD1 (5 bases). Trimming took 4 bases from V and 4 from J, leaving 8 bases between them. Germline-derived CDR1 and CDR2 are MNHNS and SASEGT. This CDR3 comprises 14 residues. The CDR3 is CASSAGPYNSPLHF. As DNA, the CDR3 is TGTGCCAGCAGTGCAGGGCCGTATAATTCACCCCTCCACTTT.

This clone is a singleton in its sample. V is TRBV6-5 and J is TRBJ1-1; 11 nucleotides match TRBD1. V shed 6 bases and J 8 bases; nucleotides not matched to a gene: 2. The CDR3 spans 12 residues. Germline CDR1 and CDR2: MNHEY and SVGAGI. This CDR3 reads CASRGDRGEAFF. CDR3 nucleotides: TGTGCCAGCAGGGGGGACAGGGGGGAAGCTTTCTTT.